The 10 T cell receptor beta chains reported below all come from one sample, sequenced in a study of Tregs in tolerant kidney transplant recipients. The data were produced by immunoSEQ multiplex PCR, yet TCRdb's version contains in-frame clones alone and is incomplete. The sample contains 46,000 or so clones, about 90% of which appear only once. Source material: Tregs from blood. All receptors derive from a human donor in good health.

This clone was observed a single time. The chain links TRBV5-1 to TRBJ2-7, with D tentatively TRBD1 (6 bases). Trimming shortened V by 4 bases and J by 6 bases, and 11 bases separated the two germline ends. CDR1 and CDR2 (germline): SGHRS, YFSETQ. The CDR3 is 12 amino acids. The chain's CDR3 is CASSAQGSEQYF. The CDR3 DNA sequence: TGCGCCAGCAGCGCCCAGGGGTCCGAGCAGTACTTC.

The chain combines TRBV5-6 with TRBJ2-3; D possibly corresponds to TRBD2 (6 bases). Germline V CDR1 and CDR2: SGHDT, YYEEEE. V dropped 0 bases and J dropped 4 bases, with 9 bases sitting between them. CDR3 size: 14 residues. The CDR3 region has the DNA TGTGCCAGCAGCTTGGTCAGGAGGGCAGATACGCAGTATTTT. Residues: CASSLVRRADTQYF. The full variable domain, completed using reference TRBV5-6 and TRBJ2-3, is DAGVTQSPTHLIKTRGQQVTLRCSPKSGHDTVSWYQQALGQGPQFIFQYYEEEERQRGNFPDRFSGHQFPNYSSELNVNALLLGDSALYLCASSLVRRADTQYFGPGTRLTVL.

This rearrangement joins TRBV10-1 to TRBJ2-1, with TRBD1 matching over 8 bases. The trim removed 4 bases at V and 3 bases at J, leaving 2 bases unmatched. The germline CDR1 and CDR2 sequences are WNHNN and SYGVQD (reference sequence). This CDR3 has 14 residues. The CDR3 sequence: CASSVGQGYNEQFF. Here the CDR3 DNA reads TGCGCCAGCAGTGTAGGACAGGGCTACAATGAGCAGTTCTTC.

V and J are TRBV10-3 and TRBJ2-5, with D possibly being TRBD2 (5 bases). The J call may be wrong; the DNA end is better matched by TRBJ2-7. CDR3 size: 12 residues. Germline values: CDR1 ENHRY, CDR2 SYGVKD. CDR3 coding DNA: TGTGCCATCAGTGAACTAGCCTACGAGCAGTACTTC. As protein: CAISELAYEQYF.

V gene TRBV9 combines with J gene TRBJ2-1; tentative D call: TRBD2 (5 bases). The CDR3 totals 12 residues. Germline-derived CDR1 and CDR2 are SGDLS and YYNGEE. V lost 7 bases and J 1 base, leaving 6 bases between the germline ends. The CDR3 spells CASRGSYNEQFF. Written as DNA, the CDR3 is TGTGCCAGCCGGGGATCCTACAATGAGCAGTTCTTC.

The rearrangement joins TRBV2 to TRBJ2-1; 12 positions match TRBD2. Germline V lookup: CDR1 SNHLY, CDR2 FYNNEI. With V trimmed by 5 bases and J by 6 bases, 5 bases remained unmatched. This CDR3 contains 15 residues. The CDR3 here is CASSSTSGGFNEQFF. In nucleotides, the CDR3 is TGTGCCAGCAGTTCGACTAGCGGGGGTTTCAATGAGCAGTTCTTC. Using reference TRBV2 and TRBJ2-1 for the parts outside the CDR3, the full variable domain is EPEVTQTPSHQVTQMGQEVILRCVPISNHLYFYWYRQILGQKVEFLVSFYNNEISEKSEIFDDQFSVERPDGSNFTLKIRSTKLEDSAMYFCASSSTSGGFNEQFFGPGTRLTVL.

The J gene is TRBJ2-1, the V gene TRBV11-3, with D maybe TRBD2 (5 bases). In germline, CDR1 is SGHNT, CDR2 YENEEA. The CDR3 covers 15 residues. The V and J ends lost 4 bases and 8 bases respectively, with 18 bases between them. The CDR3 nucleotides read TGTGCCAGCAGCTGGGCTAGCCGCCGGGTAGATGAGCAGTTCTTC. It specifies CASSWASRRVDEQFF.

The chain links TRBV27 to TRBJ1-2; D not certain. Germline V gives CDR1 MNHEY, CDR2 SMNVEV (reference sequence). The CDR3 consists of 12 residues. Trimming pared 5 bases from V and 1 base from J, leaving 5 bases between. The CDR3 bases are TGTGCCAGCAGTGGCAGTAACTATGGCTACACCTTC. This sequence encodes CASSGSNYGYTF.

V is TRBV10-3 and J is TRBJ1-5, with 8 bases matching TRBD1. This CDR3 comprises 13 residues. In germline, CDR1 is ENHRY, CDR2 SYGVKD. V lost 5 bases, J lost 7 bases, and 4 bases stayed unmatched. This CDR3 reads CAISPGGRQPQHF. The CDR3 DNA sequence: TGTGCCATCAGTCCAGGGGGCAGACAGCCCCAGCATTTT.

This clone showed up just once. V and J are TRBV25-1 and TRBJ2-5; D is perhaps TRBD2 (5 bases). Germline loops: CDR1 MGHDK, CDR2 SYGVNS. Trimming shortened V by 2 bases and J by 4 bases, and 17 bases separated the two germline ends. This CDR3 is built from 16 residues. CDR3 in amino acids: CASSEGNMNSGETQYF. The CDR3 region has the DNA TGTGCCAGCAGTGAAGGTAACATGAACAGCGGAGAGACCCAGTACTTC.